The source of this T cell receptor (beta chain) is a study of shared clonotypes between healthy human individuals. Everyone who donated was a Caucasian adult who lived in Nashville, Tennessee. Subsets obtained from CD4+ cells comprised CD45RA+ naive and CD45RA-negative memory cells. Assay: immunoSEQ multiplex PCR; the TCRdb copy retains only in-frame clones and omits some. The sample includes around 1.1 million clones, 70% to 80% of them seen just once. Of note for this clone: The identical CDR3 is also encoded by other nucleotide sequences in the sample.

The sample consisted of memory CD4+ T cells from PBMCs. Documented subset: CD45RA-negative fraction. This sequence was found in a man between 18 and 35 years old in good health. Some clones in this sample may be carry-over from other donors' samples.

DNA of the CDR3: TGTGCCAGCAGCTTAGGTCCAGCGGCCTACAATGAGCAGTTCTTC. It codes for CASSLGPAAYNEQFF. This chain connects TRBV7-2 to TRBJ2-1; possible D gene TRBD2, 5 bases. V lost 1 base to trimming and J lost 2 bases, with 9 bases between them. The CDR3 has 15 amino acids. The germline CDR1 and CDR2 sequences are SGHTA and FQGNSA.